One T cell receptor beta chain is described in this entry. The treatment is: roughly 18 received Ad26.COV2.S at low or high dose, single or two shots; about five received placebo; per-sample allocation not given. The samples date from day 63 after the first vaccine or placebo injection. Data came from immunoSEQ multiplex PCR; TCRdb stores just in-frame clones and leaves some out. The sample shows around 320,000 clones, about 85% of them seen only once. CDR1 is MDHEN, CDR2 SYDVKM, per germline. Trimming removed 3 bases from V and 6 bases from J; junction bases left unmatched: 10. This CDR3 comprises 15 residues. The sample comes from a study of Ad26.COV2.S vaccination and SARS-CoV-2 variants. In the study overall: Ad26.COV2.S, an intramuscular injection, was given once or twice 56 days apart.

The sequence came from a person between 18 and 59 years old who received the Ad26.COV2.S COVID-19 vaccine or a placebo. Sequences were derived from peripheral blood, sampled in a trial of Ad26.COV2.S vaccine versus placebo. The chain recombines TRBV28 with TRBJ1-2; TRBD1 matches at 7 bases. DNA of the CDR3: TGTGCCAGCAGTTTGGACCCACAGGGGAGGAATGGCTACACCTTC. The encoded protein is CASSLDPQGRNGYTF.